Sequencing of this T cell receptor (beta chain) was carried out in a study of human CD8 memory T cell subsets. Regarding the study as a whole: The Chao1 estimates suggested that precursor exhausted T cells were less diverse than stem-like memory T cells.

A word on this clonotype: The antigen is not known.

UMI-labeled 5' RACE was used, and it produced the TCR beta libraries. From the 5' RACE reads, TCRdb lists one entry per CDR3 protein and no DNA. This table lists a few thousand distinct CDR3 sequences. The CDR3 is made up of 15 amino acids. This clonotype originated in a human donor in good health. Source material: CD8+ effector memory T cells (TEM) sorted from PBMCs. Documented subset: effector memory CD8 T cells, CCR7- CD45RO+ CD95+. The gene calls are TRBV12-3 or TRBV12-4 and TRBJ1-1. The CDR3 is CASSPITVLNTEAFF.